This T cell receptor beta chain comes out of a study of shared clonotypes between healthy human individuals. CD8 cells regarded as naive lacked CD45RO, were positively chosen for CCR7, and omitted terminally differentiated effector memory CD45RA+ cells. The method was immunoSEQ multiplex PCR; TCRdb's version includes in-frame clones alone and lacks a portion of them. The data hold hundreds of thousands of clones, with about 96% observed a single time. V dropped 2 bases and J dropped 7 bases, with 15 bases sitting between them. This CDR3 has 15 amino acids. Germline loops: CDR1 MDHEN, CDR2 SYDVKM. This clone has a single count.

Sequenced: naive CD8+ T cells sorted from blood. V gene TRBV28 combines with J gene TRBJ1-5, with D unresolved. This sequence originates from a woman in her 30s in good health. In DNA form, the CDR3 reads TGTGCCAGCAGTTTAGGCGGAGTGGGGTGGCAGCCCCAGCATTTT. Protein: CASSLGGVGWQPQHF.